The 27 T cell receptor beta chains below all came from one sample that was sequenced in a study of OX40 agonist ivuxolimab in advanced cancers. Clones were read by immunoSEQ multiplex PCR, and TCRdb kept only the in-frame ones, dropping some. Found here are tens of thousands of clones, about nine tenths of them singletons; the top ten hold 0.2% to 0.3%. The sample consisted of CD4+ or CD8+ T cells sorted from blood, taken in a trial of the OX40 agonist ivuxolimab. The source of these receptors is an adult with an advanced solid tumor such as melanoma, head and neck, liver or kidney cancer.

This clone was observed a handful of times. The V and J genes are TRBV10-3 and TRBJ1-2; TRBD1 matches at 7 bases. V shed 5 bases and J 4 bases; nucleotides not matched to a gene: 4. The V gene's germline CDR1 is ENHRY and CDR2 SYGVKD. The CDR3 runs to 13 residues. The DNA for the CDR3 is TGTGCCATCAGTCCGACAGGGCTCTATGGCTACACCTTC. The encoded protein is CAISPTGLYGYTF.

The V and J genes are TRBV28 and TRBJ2-4; 9 nucleotides agree with TRBD1. V lost 5 bases, J lost 0 bases, and 2 bases stayed unmatched. CDR3 length: 15 residues. Germline V lookup: CDR1 MDHEN, CDR2 SYDVKM. The CDR3 DNA reads as TGTGCCAGCAGTAGGACAGGGGTAGCCAAAAACATTCAGTACTTC. It yields the protein CASSRTGVAKNIQYF.

This clone showed up just a few times. The rearrangement links TRBV7-2 to TRBJ2-7; a possible D gene is TRBD2 (6 bases). Per the germline V gene, CDR1 is SGHTA and CDR2 is FQGNSA. The CDR3 length is 13 residues. V lost 6 bases and J lost 3, with 12 bases in between. The CDR3 here is CASRNTSSYEQYF. The CDR3 DNA follows: TGTGCCAGCAGGAACACTAGCAGCTACGAGCAGTACTTC.

The CDR3 DNA is TGCGCCAGCAGCCAAGATCCGACAGGAGAGACCCAGTACTTC. Residues: CASSQDPTGETQYF. V gene TRBV4-1 combines with J gene TRBJ2-5; D is possibly TRBD1 (6 bases). Between the trimmed V and J ends, which lost 0 bases and 4 bases, there was a span of 9 bases. Germline lookup yields CDR1 MGHRA and CDR2 YSYEKL. The CDR3 is 14 amino acids.

This clone appeared once. The chain carries TRBV18 and TRBJ1-1, with D possibly TRBD1 on 5 matching bases. The CDR3 loop spans 15 amino acids. The germline V gene encodes CDR1 KGHSH and CDR2 LQKENI. The V gene lost 0 bases and the J gene lost 3 bases, with 11 bases spanning the gap. Here the CDR3 DNA reads TGTGCCAGCTCACCACCGCCAGGGATGCACACTGAAGCTTTCTTT. Protein sequence: CASSPPPGMHTEAFF.

The chain has TRBV11-2 and TRBJ1-3, with D uncertain. CDR3 size: 15 residues. The germline V gene encodes CDR1 SGHAT and CDR2 FQNNGV. V was trimmed by 2 bases and J by 4 bases, leaving 12 bases between them. The CDR3 loop is CASSLSPFNGNTIYF. DNA for the CDR3: TGTGCCAGCAGCTTATCGCCCTTTAACGGAAACACCATATATTTT. Together with reference TRBV11-2 and TRBJ1-3, the CDR3 gives the full variable domain: EAGVAQSPRYKIIEKRQSVAFWCNPISGHATLYWYQQILGQGPKLLIQFQNNGVVDDSQLPKDRFSAERLKGVDSTLKIQPAKLEDSAVYLCASSLSPFNGNTIYFGEGSWLTVV.

The chain has TRBV9 and TRBJ2-3, with 7 bases aligning to TRBD2. Germline V lookup: CDR1 SGDLS, CDR2 YYNGEE. The CDR3 covers 14 residues. Trimming removed 1 base from V and 1 base from J; junction bases left unmatched: 0. In DNA, the CDR3 is TGTGCCAGCAGCGTACTAGCGGGCACAGATACGCAGTATTTT. Translation gives CASSVLAGTDTQYF.

V and J are TRBV5-8 and TRBJ1-2; no clear D gene. Germline values: CDR1 SGHTS, CDR2 YDEGEE. Trimming cost V 4 bases and J 2 bases, with 9 bases left between them. The CDR3 runs 13 residues. The CDR3 sequence is CASSDPENYGYTF. The CDR3 nucleotides are TGTGCCAGCAGCGATCCGGAGAACTATGGCTACACCTTC.

The rearrangement uses TRBV18 and TRBJ2-5, with TRBD1 identical over 9 bases. The CDR3 is 15 residues long. Germline CDR1 and CDR2: KGHSH and LQKENI. Trimming at V came to 0 bases and at J to 4 bases, leaving 3 bases not matched to a gene. CDR3 coding DNA: TGTGCCAGCTCACCACCCTCGACAGGGGGAGAGACCCAGTACTTC. It specifies CASSPPSTGGETQYF.

The chain joins TRBV5-1 to TRBJ1-3; no firm D call. The germline gives CDR1 SGHRS, CDR2 YFSETQ. V was trimmed by 4 bases and J by 4 bases, leaving 12 bases between them. The length of the CDR3 is 14 residues. The CDR3 loop reads CASSPGAGGNTIYF. DNA of the CDR3: TGCGCCAGCAGCCCGGGCGCGGGGGGAAACACCATATATTTT.

This rearrangement joins TRBV2 to TRBJ2-1; 9 bases are a match to TRBD2. The V gene's germline CDR1 is SNHLY and CDR2 FYNNEI. Unmatched junction bases numbered 4, after V lost 3 bases and J lost 4 bases. This CDR3 has 15 residues. This CDR3 reads CASSEIAGAYNEQFF. In nucleotides, the CDR3 is TGTGCCAGCAGTGAGATAGCGGGAGCTTACAATGAGCAGTTCTTC.

This chain uses TRBV10-1 with TRBJ2-1; 10 nucleotides agree with TRBD1. Per germline, CDR1 WNHNN and CDR2 SYGVQD (reference sequence). The ends lost 2 bases at V and 2 bases at J; junction bases unmatched: 9. The CDR3 totals 18 residues. The CDR3 is CASSERGFGQGAYNEQFF. CDR3 bases: TGCGCCAGCAGTGAGAGGGGGTTTGGACAGGGGGCCTACAATGAGCAGTTCTTC.

V usage is TRBV19 and J usage is TRBJ2-2, with D perhaps TRBD1 (5 bases). V shed 3 bases and J shed 0 bases, with 14 bases lying between them. This CDR3 has 17 amino acids. Germline CDR1 and CDR2: LNHDA and SQIVND (reference sequence). This CDR3 is CASSIVQGVANTGELFF. The CDR3 DNA sequence: TGTGCCAGTAGTATTGTGCAGGGCGTCGCGAACACCGGGGAGCTGTTTTTT.

The chain links TRBV5-5 to TRBJ2-1; 10 positions match TRBD2. V lost 5 bases to trimming and J lost 2 bases; unmatched junction nucleotides: 4. Germline V gene data show CDR1 as SGHKS and CDR2 as YYEKEE (reference sequence). The CDR3 has 15 residues. CDR3 nucleotide sequence: TGTGCCAGCAGTTCTAGCGGGAGTGCCTACAATGAGCAGTTCTTC. Translation gives CASSSSGSAYNEQFF.

This sequence joins TRBV6-1 and TRBJ1-5; TRBD1 is a possible D gene (5 bases). Germline V gives CDR1 MNHNS, CDR2 SASEGT. This CDR3 comprises 15 residues. V was pared by 8 bases and J by 8 bases, with 22 bases between. CDR3 amino acids: CASVSGTKVGKPQHF. As DNA, the CDR3 is TGTGCCAGCGTTTCCGGGACGAAGGTTGGTAAGCCCCAGCATTTT.

This chain joins TRBV5-1 and TRBJ2-3; 7 bases align to TRBD1. Germline trimming cut 0 bases from V and 0 bases from J; bases unmatched to any gene: 1. The CDR3 sequence is 15 residues long. Germline V gives CDR1 SGHRS, CDR2 YFSETQ. CDR3 protein: CASSLGQGSTDTQYF. The DNA of the CDR3 is TGCGCCAGCAGCTTGGGACAGGGTAGCACAGATACGCAGTATTTT.

The chain joins TRBV2 to TRBJ2-2, with 8 bases aligning to TRBD2. V lost 8 bases, J lost 4 bases, and 6 bases stayed unmatched. The CDR3 runs 14 residues. Germline V lookup: CDR1 SNHLY, CDR2 FYNNEI. CDR3 bases: TGTGCCAGCGAAAGGACTAGCTTCACCGGGGAGCTGTTTTTT. The encoded protein is CASERTSFTGELFF.

J is TRBJ2-7 and V is TRBV6-4, with D tentatively TRBD2 (6 bases). The CDR3 extends over 13 amino acids. V was pared by 2 bases and J by 10 bases, with 15 bases between. Germline V CDR1 and CDR2: MRHNA, SNTAGT. CDR3 region: CASSDNEGTPQYF. In DNA form, the CDR3 reads TGTGCCAGCAGTGACAATGAGGGGACTCCACAGTACTTC.

This clone was picked up one time. The gene calls are TRBV5-1 and TRBJ2-2; D possibly corresponds to TRBD1 (6 bases). V was shortened by 2 bases and J by 7 bases, with 12 bases between the two germline ends. The V gene's germline CDR1 is SGHRS and CDR2 YFSETQ. The length of the CDR3 is 14 residues. The chain's CDR3 is CASSFVQGGGELFF. The CDR3 DNA reads TGCGCCAGCAGCTTCGTACAGGGCGGCGGGGAGCTGTTTTTT.

V gene TRBV15 combines with J gene TRBJ2-4; 8 positions match TRBD2. V shed 3 bases, J shed 12 bases, and the junction held 4 bases outside the gene matches. The CDR3 totals 12 residues. The V gene's germline CDR1 is LNHNV and CDR2 YYDKDF (reference sequence). CDR3 nucleotides: TGTGCCACCAGCAGGGGACTAGAAACTCAGTACTTC. It encodes CATSRGLETQYF. Drawing the rest from reference TRBV15 and TRBJ2-4, the complete variable domain is DAMVIQNPRYQVTQFGKPVTLSCSQTLNHNVMYWYQQKSSQAPKLLFHYYDKDFNNEADTPDNFQSRRPNTSFCFLDIRSPGLGDTAMYLCATSRGLETQYFGAGTRLSVL.

A single count supports this clone. This rearrangement joins TRBV19 to TRBJ2-3, with D perhaps matching TRBD1 (6 bases). Germline V gene sequence: CDR1 LNHDA, CDR2 SQIVND (reference sequence). Trimming left V 4 bases short and J 0 bases short, with 20 bases between. The CDR3 runs to 18 residues. CDR3 in amino acids: CASSRGRGNWMSTDTQYF. The CDR3 DNA reads TGTGCCAGTAGTAGGGGGCGAGGGAACTGGATGAGCACAGATACGCAGTATTTT.

The chain is built from TRBV16 and TRBJ1-1; D may be TRBD1 (6 bases). Trimming stripped 2 bases from V and 0 bases from J, with 7 bases between. Germline values: CDR1 KGHSY, CDR2 FQNENV. CDR3 length equals 14 residues. In DNA form, the CDR3 reads TGTGCCAGCAGCCAAAGGGGGATGAACACTGAAGCTTTCTTT. It codes for CASSQRGMNTEAFF.

This clone is a singleton in its sample. This rearrangement joins TRBV6-5 to TRBJ2-3; the match to TRBD2 covers 9 bases. Looked up from germline, CDR1 is MNHEY and CDR2 is SVGAGI. The CDR3 length is 15 residues. V lost 6 bases and J lost 1; bases outside the gene matches: 5. The CDR3 bases are TGTGCCAGCAGCCTTAGCGGGAGAGGCACAGATACGCAGTATTTT. Protein sequence: CASSLSGRGTDTQYF.

The V and J genes are TRBV28 and TRBJ1-5; no clear D gene. Germline CDR1 is MDHEN and CDR2 is SYDVKM. Trimming cost V 5 bases and J 1 base, with 15 bases left between them. The CDR3 totals 16 residues. The chain's CDR3 is CASSGARRLSNQPQHF. The CDR3 DNA reads TGTGCCAGCAGTGGAGCCCGGAGGTTAAGCAATCAGCCCCAGCATTTT.

V is TRBV19 and J is TRBJ2-5; the D is unclear. Trimming took off 3 bases at V and 4 bases at J, with 9 bases between the two ends. Germline CDR1 reads LNHDA; CDR2 reads SQIVND (reference sequence). The CDR3 covers 13 residues. In DNA, the CDR3 is TGTGCCAGTAGTATTATTGCAGGAGAGACCCAGTACTTC. Residues: CASSIIAGETQYF.

This sequence joins TRBV10-1 and TRBJ2-7; a weak D match, TRBD1 (6 bases). The CDR3 has 16 residues. Germline V CDR1 and CDR2: WNHNN, SYGVQD (reference sequence). V lost 3 bases and J 9 bases, leaving 24 bases between the germline ends. CDR3 bases: TGCGCCAGCAGTGAAAAGACACAGGGATCGCTGGGGAGGCAGTACTTC. Encoded protein: CASSEKTQGSLGRQYF.

This chain connects TRBV6-1 to TRBJ1-5; D remains unclear. With 0 bases removed from V and 11 bases from J, the gap between germline ends came to 20 bases. The CDR3 is 16 residues long. Germline V gene sequence: CDR1 MNHNS, CDR2 SASEGT. In DNA, the CDR3 is TGTGCCAGCAGTGAAGCAGGGCAGGTCTGGGGTTGGACCCAGCATTTT. Translated, it gives CASSEAGQVWGWTQHF.